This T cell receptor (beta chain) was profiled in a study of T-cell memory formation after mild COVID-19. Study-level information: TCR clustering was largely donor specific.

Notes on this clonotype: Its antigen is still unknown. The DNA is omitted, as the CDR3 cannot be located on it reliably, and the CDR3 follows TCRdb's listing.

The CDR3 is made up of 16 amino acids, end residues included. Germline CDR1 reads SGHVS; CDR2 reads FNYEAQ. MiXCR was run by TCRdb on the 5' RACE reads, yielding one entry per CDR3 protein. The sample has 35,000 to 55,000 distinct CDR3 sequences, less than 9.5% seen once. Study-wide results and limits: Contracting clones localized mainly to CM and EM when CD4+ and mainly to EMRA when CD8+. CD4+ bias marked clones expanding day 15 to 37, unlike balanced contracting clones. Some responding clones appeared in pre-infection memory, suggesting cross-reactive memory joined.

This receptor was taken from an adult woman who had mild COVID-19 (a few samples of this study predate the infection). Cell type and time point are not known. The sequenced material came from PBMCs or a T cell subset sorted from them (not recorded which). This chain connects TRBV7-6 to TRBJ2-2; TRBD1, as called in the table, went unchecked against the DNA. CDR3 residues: CASSPRRNGMTGSCFF.